This is a list of T cell receptor beta chains from one sample in a study of shared clonotypes between healthy human individuals. Sequencing used immunoSEQ multiplex PCR; TCRdb keeps in-frame clones, though not all of them. This sample has some 490,000 clones, with 78% found just once. The sample was PBMCs. The receptor source for this set is a middle-aged woman in good health. Some clones in this sample may be carry-over from other donors' samples. The CDR3 runs from the conserved cysteine through the conserved F or W. A D gene is named only where the DNA matches it firmly. Size is omitted from some rows. Given values are once, few, many or a class for expanded clones.

size: .; J: TRBJ2-7; D: TRBD1; V: TRBV25-1; CDR3: CASSAGQGSYEQYF; DNA: TGTGCCAGCAGCGCGGGACAGGGCTCCTACGAGCAGTACTTC
size: .; J: TRBJ2-3; D: TRBD2; V: TRBV6-4; CDR3: CASSRLAGGTDTQYF; DNA: TGTGCCAGCAGTCGACTAGCGGGTGGCACAGATACGCAGTATTTT
size: once; J: TRBJ2-3; D: TRBD2; V: TRBV19; CDR3: CASSIGASGSTDTQYF; DNA: TGTGCCAGTAGTATTGGGGCTAGCGGAAGCACAGATACGCAGTATTTT
size: .; J: TRBJ1-2; D: TRBD1; V: TRBV4-1; CDR3: CASSQMGQGGNYGYTF; DNA: TGCGCCAGCAGCCAGATGGGACAGGGTGGAAACTATGGCTACACCTTC
size: .; J: TRBJ2-7; D: TRBD2; V: TRBV4-3; CDR3: CASSQELAGEQYF; DNA: TGCGCCAGCAGCCAAGAGCTAGCGGGAGAGCAGTACTTC
size: .; J: TRBJ1-1; D: .; V: TRBV18; CDR3: CASSPLTTSNTEAFF; DNA: TGTGCCAGCTCACCACTCACGACGAGTAACACTGAAGCTTTCTTT
size: .; J: TRBJ1-5; D: .; V: TRBV5-1; CDR3: CASSKEGNQPQHF; DNA: TGCGCCAGCAGCAAGGAGGGGAATCAGCCCCAGCATTTT
size: .; J: TRBJ2-1; D: .; V: TRBV30; CDR3: CAWSGASSYNEQFF; DNA: TGTGCCTGGAGTGGGGCTAGCTCCTACAATGAGCAGTTCTTC
size: .; J: TRBJ2-3; D: .; V: TRBV28; CDR3: CASSFAGRTDTQYF; DNA: TGTGCCAGCAGTTTCGCTGGTCGCACAGATACGCAGTATTTT
size: .; J: TRBJ2-7; D: TRBD1; V: TRBV6-5; CDR3: CASSYGQGYYEQYF; DNA: TGTGCCAGCAGTTACGGACAGGGATACTACGAGCAGTACTTC
size: .; J: TRBJ2-7; D: .; V: TRBV27; CDR3: CASSPLKSGLSYEQYF; DNA: TGTGCCAGCAGCCCCCTCAAATCGGGGCTTTCCTACGAGCAGTACTTC
size: .; J: TRBJ2-4; D: .; V: TRBV7-2; CDR3: CASSLRASKLAKNIQYF; DNA: TGTGCCAGCAGCTTAAGAGCGAGCAAACTAGCCAAAAACATTCAGTACTTC
size: few; J: TRBJ1-2; D: .; V: TRBV5-1; CDR3: CASSLVSPNYGYTF; DNA: TGCGCCAGCAGCTTGGTCAGCCCTAACTATGGCTACACCTTC
size: .; J: TRBJ2-1; D: TRBD2; V: TRBV27; CDR3: CASSLLASGAYNEQFF; DNA: TGTGCCAGCAGTTTATTGGCTAGCGGGGCCTACAATGAGCAGTTCTTC
size: once; J: TRBJ2-7; D: TRBD2; V: TRBV18; CDR3: CASSPNPRVAGSEQYF; DNA: TGTGCCAGCTCACCTAACCCTAGGGTAGCGGGATCGGAGCAGTACTTC
size: .; J: TRBJ1-1; D: TRBD1; V: TRBV18; CDR3: CASSPRDRGRGTEAFF; DNA: TGTGCCAGCTCACCCCGGGACAGGGGGCGGGGTACTGAAGCTTTCTTT
size: .; J: TRBJ1-1; D: .; V: TRBV5-1; CDR3: CASTYALPGGTEAFF; DNA: TGCGCCAGCACCTATGCCCTACCTGGGGGCACTGAAGCTTTCTTT
size: few; J: TRBJ2-7; D: .; V: TRBV6-5; CDR3: CASREAAGSSYEQYF; DNA: TGTGCCAGCAGAGAGGCCGCAGGTAGCTCCTACGAGCAGTACTTC
size: .; J: TRBJ2-7; D: .; V: TRBV5-4; CDR3: CASSLGGGPSSYEQYF; DNA: TGTGCCAGCAGCTTGGGTGGCGGGCCCAGCTCCTACGAGCAGTACTTC
size: .; J: TRBJ2-2; D: .; V: TRBV7-7; CDR3: CASSPVLAGELFF; DNA: TGTGCTAGCAGCCCCGTGTTGGCCGGGGAGCTGTTTTTT
size: .; J: TRBJ2-1; D: .; V: TRBV5-1; CDR3: CASSLAQSGEQFF; DNA: TGCGCCAGCAGCTTGGCCCAGTCCGGCGAGCAGTTCTTC
size: .; J: TRBJ1-4; D: .; V: TRBV6-1; CDR3: CASGGGTTNEKLFF; DNA: TGTGCCAGCGGAGGGGGGACAACTAATGAAAAACTGTTTTTT
size: .; J: TRBJ1-1; D: TRBD1; V: TRBV19; CDR3: CASSLMGQSHTEAFF; DNA: TGTGCCAGTAGCCTTATGGGACAGTCTCACACTGAAGCTTTCTTT
size: .; J: TRBJ1-5; D: TRBD1; V: TRBV11-2; CDR3: CASSSTGAGVPQHF; DNA: TGTGCCAGCAGCTCGACAGGGGCGGGGGTGCCCCAGCATTTT
size: once; J: TRBJ2-7; D: .; V: TRBV30; CDR3: CAWSRMVSYEQYF; DNA: TGCGCCTGGAGTAGAATGGTCTCCTACGAGCAGTACTTC
size: .; J: TRBJ2-1; D: TRBD2; V: TRBV4-2; CDR3: CASSHGLSGLAGAKNNEQFF; DNA: TGTGCCAGCAGCCACGGTCTGTCGGGACTAGCGGGAGCGAAGAACAATGAGCAGTTCTTC
size: .; J: TRBJ2-1; D: TRBD2; V: TRBV19; CDR3: CASSSGSYNEQFF; DNA: TGTGCCAGTAGTAGCGGGAGTTACAATGAGCAGTTCTTC
size: few; J: TRBJ2-5; D: TRBD1; V: TRBV29-1; CDR3: CSGRDRVSETQYF; DNA: TGCAGCGGCCGGGACAGGGTATCAGAGACCCAGTACTTC
size: .; J: TRBJ2-2; D: .; V: TRBV18; CDR3: CASSPGPVGTGELFF; DNA: TGTGCCAGCTCACCCGGCCCCGTGGGCACCGGGGAGCTGTTTTTT
size: few; J: TRBJ1-2; D: TRBD1; V: TRBV7-9; CDR3: CASSARDRDGYTF; DNA: TGTGCCAGCAGCGCCAGGGACAGGGATGGCTACACCTTC
size: .; J: TRBJ2-5; D: .; V: TRBV5-1; CDR3: CASSLAGDQETQYF; DNA: TGCGCCAGCAGCTTGGCTGGGGATCAAGAGACCCAGTACTTC
size: few; J: TRBJ1-1; D: .; V: TRBV7-2; CDR3: CASSSDSPEAFF; DNA: TGTGCCAGCAGCTCCGACAGTCCTGAAGCTTTCTTT
size: .; J: TRBJ2-7; D: .; V: TRBV27; CDR3: CASGSTSYEQYF; DNA: TGTGCCAGCGGCTCCACCTCCTACGAGCAGTACTTC
size: .; J: TRBJ1-2; D: .; V: TRBV9; CDR3: CASSVEIGMEGYTF; DNA: TGTGCCAGCAGCGTAGAAATAGGGATGGAGGGCTACACCTTC
size: .; J: TRBJ2-5; D: .; V: TRBV28; CDR3: CASSPTPPMVETQYF; DNA: TGTGCCAGCAGCCCGACTCCCCCAATGGTAGAGACCCAGTACTTC
size: many; J: TRBJ2-7; D: .; V: TRBV6-6; CDR3: CASSYTPREQYF; DNA: TGTGCCAGCAGTTACACCCCGCGGGAGCAGTACTTC
size: .; J: TRBJ2-1; D: TRBD2; V: TRBV7-9; CDR3: CASSQEPVTSKFF; DNA: TGCGCCAGCAGCCAAGAGCCGGTGACTAGCAAGTTCTTC
size: .; J: TRBJ2-5; D: .; V: TRBV15; CDR3: CATSRSGTRYQETQYF; DNA: TGTGCCACCAGCAGATCCGGGACAAGGTACCAAGAGACCCAGTACTTC
size: .; J: TRBJ2-3; D: TRBD2; V: TRBV5-1; CDR3: CASSMGLATSTDTQYF; DNA: TGCGCCAGCAGCATGGGACTAGCGACAAGCACAGATACGCAGTATTTT
size: .; J: TRBJ2-6; D: TRBD2; V: TRBV9; CDR3: CASSDRTSLSGANVLTF; DNA: TGTGCCAGCAGCGACCGGACTAGTTTATCTGGGGCCAACGTCCTGACTTTC
size: .; J: TRBJ2-7; D: TRBD2; V: TRBV5-4; CDR3: CASAETGLAYEQYF; DNA: TGTGCCAGCGCTGAGACGGGACTAGCGTACGAGCAGTACTTC